The 25 T cell receptor beta chains in this list originate from one sample, sequenced in a study of breast tumors, draining lymph nodes, adjacent tissues. TCRdb reanalysed the multiplex PCR reads using MiXCR and keeps one entry per CDR3 protein. Seen here are some 140,000 distinct CDR3 sequences, approximately 21% observed once, and the top ten hold about 2%. The lymph nodes were axillary draining lymph nodes from breast cancer patients. Sequenced sample: axillary lymph node tissue. The receptors stem from a female donor with breast cancer. Some clones in this sample may be carry-over from other donors' samples.

This clonotype was detected many times. CDR3 sequence (DNA): TGTGCCAGCAGCTTCGAAGGGCGGGGCCCCGGCTATGGCTACACCTTC. It is translated as CASSFEGRGPGYGYTF. The chain uses TRBV11-2 and TRBJ1-2; D possibly corresponds to TRBD1 (5 bases). CDR3 length: 16 amino acids. V lost 3 bases to trimming and J lost 4 bases, with 18 bases between them. CDR1 and CDR2 (germline): SGHAT, FQNNGV.

The chain links TRBV28 to TRBJ2-3; possibly TRBD1 for D (6 bases). The CDR3 totals 14 residues. The germline V gene encodes CDR1 MDHEN and CDR2 SYDVKM. The V and J ends lost 4 bases and 3 bases respectively, with 11 bases between them. Here the CDR3 DNA reads TGTGCCAGCAGTTCGCAGGGGTGGACAGATACGCAGTATTTT. As protein: CASSSQGWTDTQYF.

A remark on this clonotype: One base away lies a much larger clone, so this may be a sequencing read error. This chain uses TRBV3-1 with TRBJ2-7; no reliable D call. The CDR3 consists of 14 residues. Germline assignment: CDR1 LGHDT and CDR2 YNNKEL (reference sequence). With 0 bases removed from V and 6 bases from J, the gap between germline ends came to 12 bases. CDR3: CASSQELMTCEQYF. CDR3 nucleotides: TGTGCCAGCAGCCAAGAGCTCATGACCTGCGAGCAGTACTTC.

This clonotype occurred many times. CDR3 loop: CSAGSLAGGTNEQFF. CDR3 sequence (DNA): TGCAGTGCTGGCTCTTTAGCGGGAGGAACCAATGAGCAGTTCTTC. This chain joins TRBV20-1 and TRBJ2-1; 10 bases line up with TRBD2. This CDR3 region has 15 residues. Trimming removed 5 bases from V and 6 bases from J; junction bases left unmatched: 10. Germline-derived CDR1 and CDR2 are DFQATT and SNEGSKA (reference sequence).

This rearrangement joins TRBV3-1 to TRBJ2-7; 10 bases are a match to TRBD1. Germline CDR1 is LGHDT and CDR2 is YNNKEL (reference sequence). CDR3 size: 14 residues. The J segment lost 6 bases and the V segment lost 5 bases, leaving 7 bases of the junction unmatched. The CDR3 spells CASSGGTGASEQYF. The CDR3 coding sequence is TGTGCCAGCAGCGGGGGGACAGGGGCCTCCGAGCAGTACTTC.

This clonotype turned up a few times. This chain links TRBV28 with TRBJ2-3, with a tentative D call TRBD2 (5 bases). CDR1 MDHEN and CDR2 SYDVKM come from the germline V gene. The CDR3 spans 15 residues. V lost 2 bases and J 0 bases, leaving 9 bases between the germline ends. The CDR3 loop reads CASSLRGLSTDTQYF. CDR3 in DNA: TGTGCCAGCAGTTTAAGAGGGCTGAGCACAGATACGCAGTATTTT.

In this sample, this clonotype turned up many times. CDR3 sequence: CASRRTGTSGGYTF. CDR3 DNA sequence: TGTGCCAGCAGGAGGACCGGGACAAGCGGCGGCTACACCTTC. The chain carries TRBV6-4 and TRBJ1-2; D possibly corresponds to TRBD1 (6 bases). Germline CDR1 reads MRHNA; CDR2 reads SNTAGT. CDR3 length: 14 residues. V was pared by 6 bases and J by 8 bases, with 19 bases between.

This clonotype has a handful of counts. This chain connects TRBV19 to TRBJ1-5, with 9 positions matching TRBD1. The CDR3 is 16 amino acids. CDR1 LNHDA and CDR2 SQIVND come from the germline V gene (reference sequence). V was clipped by 6 bases and J by 0 bases; unmatched bases: 6. CDR3 loop: CASRPGTGFSNQPQHF. The CDR3 coding sequence is TGTGCCAGTAGACCCGGGACAGGGTTTAGCAATCAGCCCCAGCATTTT. Full variable domain (outside the CDR3, taken from reference TRBV19 and TRBJ1-5): DGGITQSPKYLFRKEGQNVTLSCEQNLNHDAMYWYRQDPGQGLRLIYYSQIVNDFQKGDIAEGYSVSREKKESFPLTVTSAQKNPTAFYLCASRPGTGFSNQPQHFGDGTRLSIL.

This clonotype has ten or more counts. The chain recombines TRBV6-1 with TRBJ2-7, with 12 bases lining up with TRBD2. Trimming took 6 bases from V and 6 from J; bases not matched to a gene: 3. Looked up from germline, CDR1 is MNHNS and CDR2 is SASEGT. CDR3 length: 13 residues. CDR3 DNA: TGTGCCAGCAGCACTAGCGGGAGGAGCGAGCAGTACTTC. As protein: CASSTSGRSEQYF.

This clonotype was seen repeatedly, ten times or more. The chain links TRBV12-3 or TRBV12-4 to TRBJ2-1, with 8 bases lining up with TRBD2. Losses at the gene ends were 6 bases for V and 7 bases for J; bases not matched to a gene: 14. This CDR3 is built from 16 residues. This CDR3 reads CASSESLTGGPNEQFF. In DNA form, the CDR3 reads TGTGCCAGCAGCGAAAGTCTAACGGGAGGGCCGAATGAGCAGTTCTTC.

The table lists this clonotype with many counts. This rearrangement joins TRBV11-3 to TRBJ2-1, with D unresolved. CDR3 length equals 14 residues. Germline assignment: CDR1 SGHNT and CDR2 YENEEA. The V end was cut by 0 bases, the J end by 5 bases, with 8 bases between. CDR3 loop: CASSLDGADNEQFF. The CDR3 coding sequence is TGTGCCAGCAGCTTAGATGGAGCAGACAATGAGCAGTTCTTC.

As for this clonotype: At one boundary the junction diverges from the germline segment, which might be a read error. The chain joins TRBV29-1 to TRBJ1-1; D gene uncertain. Germline V gives CDR1 SQVTM, CDR2 ANQGSEA. The CDR3 spans 12 residues. The CDR3 is CSVEEGRAGESW. Here the CDR3 DNA reads TGCAGCGTTGAAGAAGGAAGGGCAGGCGAATCCTGG.

In this sample, this clonotype turned up a few times. The J gene is TRBJ2-2, the V gene TRBV30, with D perhaps TRBD1 or TRBD2 (5 bases each). The CDR3 totals 15 residues. Trimming cost V 7 bases and J 6 bases, with 21 bases left between them. The V gene's germline CDR1 is GTSNPN and CDR2 SVGIG (reference sequence). The CDR3 protein is CASSGWGFGSGELFF. As DNA, the CDR3 is TGTGCCTCCTCGGGGTGGGGGTTCGGGTCCGGGGAGCTGTTTTTT. The full variable domain, rest sourced from reference TRBV30 and TRBJ2-2, is SQTIHQWPATLVQPVGSPLSLECTVEGTSNPNLYWYRQAAGRGLQLLFYSVGIGQISSEVPQNLSASRPQDRQFILSSKKLLLSDSGFYLCASSGWGFGSGELFFGEGSRLTVL.

This clonotype was recorded at least ten times. J is TRBJ2-7 and V is TRBV29-1; D uncertain. The germline gives CDR1 SQVTM, CDR2 ANQGSEA. The V end was cut by 0 bases, the J end by 0 bases, with 6 bases between. This CDR3 has 13 residues. CDR3 DNA sequence: TGCAGCGTTGAAGACGGTAGCTCCTACGAGCAGTACTTC. It codes for CSVEDGSSYEQYF.

The table lists this clonotype with many counts. The rearrangement joins TRBV28 to TRBJ2-7; 7 bases line up with TRBD1. Germline V gene sequence: CDR1 MDHEN, CDR2 SYDVKM. The CDR3 contains 14 residues. J was trimmed by 4 bases and V by 4 bases; bases with no gene match: 7. The CDR3 DNA follows: TGTGCCAGCAGTTCGCCCGGGACAGTATACGAGCAGTACTTC. It yields the protein CASSSPGTVYEQYF.

Of note for this clonotype: A read error may be the cause here, since a much bigger clone is one base away. The chain couples TRBV19 to TRBJ1-2, with D possibly TRBD1 on 5 matching bases. The CDR3 has 14 residues. Germline V gene data show CDR1 as LNHDA and CDR2 as SQIVND (reference sequence). The CDR3 coding sequence is TGTGCCAGTAGTTCATGGACCGGGGGTGATGGCTACGCCTTC. Its translation is CASSSWTGGDGYAF. Full variable domain (missing parts from reference TRBV19 and TRBJ1-2): DGGITQSPKYLFRKEGQNVTLSCEQNLNHDAMYWYRQDPGQGLRLIYYSQIVNDFQKGDIAEGYSVSREKKESFPLTVTSAQKNPTAFYLCASSSWTGGDGYAFGSGTRLTVV.

This clonotype was counted at least ten times. This chain connects TRBV30 to TRBJ2-7, with 8 bases that match TRBD2. Germline V lookup: CDR1 GTSNPN, CDR2 SVGIG (reference sequence). The trim removed 0 bases at V and 0 bases at J, leaving 19 bases unmatched. The CDR3 runs to 20 residues. CDR3 region: CAWSVGIGLASLIVSYEQYF. The CDR3 nucleotides read TGTGCCTGGAGTGTTGGGATCGGACTAGCCTCCCTGATCGTCTCCTACGAGCAGTACTTC. The variable domain in full, with the rest retrieved from reference TRBV30 and TRBJ2-7, is SQTIHQWPATLVQPVGSPLSLECTVEGTSNPNLYWYRQAAGRGLQLLFYSVGIGQISSEVPQNLSASRPQDRQFILSSKKLLLSDSGFYLCAWSVGIGLASLIVSYEQYFGPGTRLTVT.

This clonotype appeared many times. The gene calls are TRBV6-5 and TRBJ1-2; D possibly corresponds to TRBD1 (6 bases). V was shortened by 9 bases and J by 13 bases, with 18 bases between the two germline ends. The germline V gene has CDR1 MNHEY and CDR2 SVGAGI. CDR3 size: 11 residues. The CDR3, as DNA: TGTGCCAGTGAGACAGGACCCCTTGTCACCTTC. Translated, it gives CASETGPLVTF.

This clonotype was recorded at least ten times. J is TRBJ1-3 and V is TRBV20-1; D call uncertain. V dropped 6 bases and J dropped 0 bases, with 6 bases sitting between them. The CDR3 is 12 amino acids. Per germline, CDR1 DFQATT and CDR2 SNEGSKA (reference sequence). The CDR3 coding sequence is TGCAGTGCCGCAGCCTCTGGAAACACCATATATTTT. Protein product: CSAAASGNTIYF.

Comments on this clonotype: Given a much more abundant clone one base away, this may be a read error. In DNA, the CDR3 is TGTGCCAGCAGTTTCGCACAGGGGGGAAATCAGCCCCAGCATTTT. It translates to CASSFAQGGNQPQHF. This rearrangement joins TRBV6-6 to TRBJ1-5; 8 positions match TRBD1. The trim removed 4 bases at V and 4 bases at J, leaving 6 bases unmatched. There are 15 residues in the CDR3. Germline V CDR1 and CDR2: MNHNY, SVGAGI (reference sequence).

This clonotype has a handful of counts. The chain combines TRBV28 with TRBJ1-3, with 7 bases fitting TRBD1. The CDR3 is 17 residues long. In germline, CDR1 is MDHEN, CDR2 SYDVKM. J was trimmed by 1 base and V by 5 bases; bases with no gene match: 11. CDR3: CASSTRQGRTSGNTIYF. The CDR3 nucleotides read TGTGCCAGCAGTACCCGACAGGGTAGAACGTCTGGAAACACCATATATTTT.

This clonotype was seen only a few times. This sequence joins TRBV5-4 and TRBJ2-1, with 14 nucleotides matching TRBD2. Germline assignment: CDR1 SGHNT and CDR2 YYREEE (reference sequence). This CDR3 is 16 amino acids long. Losses at the gene ends were 3 bases for V and 8 bases for J; bases not matched to a gene: 7. The CDR3 DNA sequence: TGTGCCAGCAGCTGGGGAGGGACTAGCGGGAGCTATGAGCAGTTCTTC. Amino acid sequence: CASSWGGTSGSYEQFF.

This clonotype was seen many times. V usage is TRBV29-1 and J usage is TRBJ2-1, with TRBD1 as a possible D gene (5 bases). Germline loops: CDR1 SQVTM, CDR2 ANQGSEA. This CDR3 contains 13 residues. CDR3 bases: TGCAGACCCCCAGGGTCCTCCTACAATGAGCAGTTCTTC. Its protein is CRPPGSSYNEQFF.

This clonotype appeared many times. The J gene is TRBJ1-4, the V gene TRBV5-1, with D unresolved. Per germline, CDR1 SGHRS and CDR2 YFSETQ. Between the trimmed V and J ends, which lost 5 bases and 8 bases, there was a span of 16 bases. The CDR3 runs 14 residues. The CDR3, as DNA: TGCGCCAGCAGTTCCGGACGCAATGAGGAAAAACTGTTTTTT. Amino acid sequence: CASSSGRNEEKLFF.

There are a few counts of this clonotype. A much larger clone lies a single base off, so this may be a read error. The V gene is TRBV9, the J gene TRBJ2-3; the D is unclear. The CDR3 consists of 14 residues. The V and J ends lost 4 bases and 6 bases respectively, with 15 bases between them. The V gene's germline CDR1 is SGDLS and CDR2 YYNGEE. The CDR3, as DNA: TGTGCCAGCAGCCCGGACCCCCCGGCGGATACGCAGTATTTT. Translation: CASSPDPPADTQYF.